This TCR beta chain was found in a study of OX40 agonist ivuxolimab in advanced cancers. Study details: Partial responses were observed in three patients, of whom one had hepatocellular carcinoma and two had cutaneous melanoma.

Here immunoSEQ multiplex PCR was the method, and the copy in TCRdb shows in-frame clones only, minus some. The table lists tens of thousands of clones, around 85% of them singletons. From germline, CDR1 is SGHRS and CDR2 YFSETQ. The CDR3 is 13 amino acids. V was clipped by 4 bases and J by 3 bases; unmatched bases: 4. This sequence was found in an adult with an advanced solid tumor such as melanoma, head and neck, liver or kidney cancer. The chain recombines TRBV5-1 with TRBJ2-7; 7 bases agree with TRBD1. Material: CD4+ or CD8+ T cells sorted from blood, obtained in a trial of the OX40 agonist ivuxolimab. The CDR3 nucleotides are TGCGCCAGCAGCCCGGGACAGAACTACGAGCAGTACTTC. It codes for CASSPGQNYEQYF.